The 24 T cell receptor beta chains presented below share a single source sample, sequenced in a study of cytomegalovirus exposure and HLA in healthy donors. A multiplex PCR was run with 60 Vbeta primers and 13 Jbeta primers. Data came from immunoSEQ multiplex PCR; TCRdb stores just in-frame clones and leaves some out. Here the sample spans about 110,000 clones, around 71% being singletons. The sequencing input was PBMCs. All receptors derive from a boy younger than 18 in good health and CMV-seronegative.

The chain's CDR3 is CASSVPGLFPEQYF. DNA for the CDR3: TGTGCCAGCAGTGTTCCGGGACTTTTCCCCGAGCAGTACTTC. The rearrangement uses TRBV6-1 and TRBJ2-7, with D tentatively TRBD2 (6 bases). The V end was cut by 4 bases, the J end by 6 bases, with 16 bases between. CDR3 length equals 14 residues. The V gene's germline CDR1 is MNHNS and CDR2 SASEGT.

This clone showed up just a few times. The V gene is TRBV27, the J gene TRBJ1-4; D gene ambiguous. The V and J ends lost 6 bases and 3 bases respectively, with 8 bases between them. The CDR3 is 13 amino acids. Germline loops: CDR1 MNHEY, CDR2 SMNVEV (reference sequence). CDR3 DNA sequence: TGTGCCAGCAGGACTGGGTCTAATGAAAAACTGTTTTTT. Translated, it gives CASRTGSNEKLFF.

The gene calls are TRBV4-3 and TRBJ2-7; 9 nucleotides line up with TRBD1. Trimming cost V 3 bases and J 4 bases; bases outside gene matches: 10. The CDR3 totals 16 residues. Germline V gives CDR1 LGHNA, CDR2 YSLEER. The CDR3 reads CASSHGTGTGRYEQYF. DNA of the CDR3: TGCGCCAGCAGCCATGGGACGGGGACAGGGCGTTACGAGCAGTACTTC.

The chain carries TRBV27 and TRBJ1-5; TRBD1 matches 9 bases. The CDR3 is 20 amino acids. The trim removed 6 bases at V and 0 bases at J, leaving 18 bases unmatched. Germline V CDR1 and CDR2: MNHEY, SMNVEV (reference sequence). The CDR3 nucleotides read TGTGCCAGCAGGAAAACCCGGGACAGGGCGGACCTATATAGCAATCAGCCCCAGCATTTT. It translates to CASRKTRDRADLYSNQPQHF.

This rearrangement joins TRBV7-6 to TRBJ2-7, with TRBD1 matching over 7 bases. Germline V gene data show CDR1 as SGHVS and CDR2 as FNYEAQ. The CDR3 has 14 residues. The J segment lost 3 bases and the V segment lost 5 bases, leaving 7 bases of the junction unmatched. The CDR3 DNA follows: TGTGCCAGCAGCACCAGGACAGGATACTACGAGCAGTACTTC. Residues: CASSTRTGYYEQYF.

The chain joins TRBV5-1 to TRBJ2-1; weak D call: TRBD1 (5 bases). The germline V gene has CDR1 SGHRS and CDR2 YFSETQ. The CDR3 consists of 16 residues. V gave up 6 bases and J gave up 6 bases, with 22 bases separating them. The CDR3 region is CASKFRPGSSGNEQFF. CDR3 in DNA: TGCGCCAGCAAATTCCGACCAGGGTCTTCTGGCAATGAGCAGTTCTTC. Full variable domain (remainder filled in from reference TRBV5-1 and TRBJ2-1): KAGVTQTPRYLIKTRGQQVTLSCSPISGHRSVSWYQQTPGQGLQFLFEYFSETQRNKGNFPGRFSGRQFSNSRSEMNVSTLELGDSALYLCASKFRPGSSGNEQFFGPGTRLTVL.

This rearrangement joins TRBV18 to TRBJ2-1, with 12 bases identical to TRBD2. This CDR3 contains 18 residues. CDR1 is KGHSH and CDR2 is LQKENI in the germline V gene. J lost 4 bases, V lost 4 bases, and 11 bases had no gene match. The CDR3 here is CASSQLAGGPTEYNEQFF. The CDR3, as DNA: TGTGCCAGCTCACAACTAGCGGGAGGCCCTACGGAGTACAATGAGCAGTTCTTC. The complete variable domain, with remaining parts taken from reference TRBV18 and TRBJ2-1, reads NAGVMQNPRHLVRRRGQEARLRCSPMKGHSHVYWYRQLPEEGLKFMVYLQKENIIDESGMPKERFSAEFPKEGPSILRIQQVVRGDSAAYFCASSQLAGGPTEYNEQFFGPGTRLTVL.

This clone was observed once. The rearrangement links TRBV4-2 to TRBJ1-5; D might be TRBD1 (6 bases). The CDR3 length is 15 residues. V dropped 6 bases and J dropped 5 bases, with 17 bases sitting between them. Germline V gene lookup returns CDR1 LGHNA and CDR2 YNFKEQ. CDR3 residues: CASSRITGWDQPQHF. The DNA of the CDR3 is TGTGCCAGCAGTCGGATAACAGGGTGGGATCAGCCCCAGCATTTT.

This clone has a single count. This chain uses TRBV15 with TRBJ2-1; 11 bases match TRBD1. V shed 0 bases, J shed 6 bases, and the junction held 7 bases outside the gene matches. The CDR3 has 17 amino acids. Germline-derived CDR1 and CDR2 are LNHNV and YYDKDF (reference sequence). As DNA, the CDR3 is TGTGCCACCAGCAGAGATCACGGACAGGGGGCTCGCAATGAGCAGTTCTTC. The encoded protein is CATSRDHGQGARNEQFF.

The chain employs TRBV19 and TRBJ2-7; TRBD1 is a possible D gene (5 bases). The CDR3 is made up of 14 amino acids. V was cut by 3 bases and J by 7 bases, with 16 bases left in between. Germline-derived CDR1 and CDR2 are LNHDA and SQIVND (reference sequence). Here the CDR3 DNA reads TGTGCCAGTAGTATTATGTCGGCAGGGCATGAGCAGTACTTC. Amino acid sequence: CASSIMSAGHEQYF.

The rearrangement uses TRBV7-9 and TRBJ2-3; weak D call: TRBD2 (5 bases). Germline V lookup: CDR1 SEHNR, CDR2 FQNEAQ (reference sequence). This CDR3 region has 16 residues. V was cut by 5 bases and J by 2 bases, with 17 bases left in between. In DNA, the CDR3 is TGTGCCAGCAGCACTCCGGACGGAGGATTCACAGATACGCAGTATTTT. This sequence encodes CASSTPDGGFTDTQYF.

The CDR3 DNA sequence: TGTGCCAGCAGCCAACTAGCGGGCCTAATCACAGATACGCAGTATTTT. Translating it yields CASSQLAGLITDTQYF. The chain joins TRBV7-2 to TRBJ2-3, with 9 bases matching TRBD2. The length of the CDR3 is 16 residues. The V segment lost 5 bases and the J segment 2 bases; nucleotides outside the gene matches: 8. From germline, CDR1 is SGHTA and CDR2 FQGNSA.

This chain connects TRBV30 to TRBJ1-2; D is unresolved. The CDR3 is 11 amino acids. Germline V gene sequence: CDR1 GTSNPN, CDR2 SVGIG (reference sequence). V dropped 3 bases and J dropped 4 bases, with 6 bases sitting between them. The CDR3 DNA is TGTGCCTGGAGCAGGATCTATGGCTACACCTTC. Translated: CAWSRIYGYTF.

The gene calls are TRBV7-2 and TRBJ2-3, with TRBD2 matching over 11 bases. The CDR3 sequence is 21 residues long. Germline assignment: CDR1 SGHTA and CDR2 FQGNSA. Losses at the gene ends were 0 bases for V and 4 bases for J; bases not matched to a gene: 18. The CDR3 nucleotides are TGTGCCAGCAGCTTAGCCCTGTTGGGTAGCGGGAGGGTCCTAAATCCAGATACGCAGTATTTT. As protein: CASSLALLGSGRVLNPDTQYF.

The V call is TRBV25-1, the J call TRBJ1-2; D is unclear. Germline assignment: CDR1 MGHDK and CDR2 SYGVNS. The CDR3 has 13 amino acids. V lost 1 base, J lost 6 bases, and 9 bases lay in between. CDR3 DNA: TGTGCCAGCAGTGAATTAGGGAGGGATGGCTACACCTTC. This sequence encodes CASSELGRDGYTF.

The chain employs TRBV7-2 and TRBJ2-2; D gene unclear. This CDR3 spans 16 amino acids. Per the germline V gene, CDR1 is SGHTA and CDR2 is FQGNSA. V was cut by 2 bases and J by 0 bases, with 10 bases left in between. DNA for the CDR3: TGTGCCAGCAGCTTAATGGGCCACGCGAACACCGGGGAGCTGTTTTTT. Translation gives CASSLMGHANTGELFF. The full variable domain, completed using reference TRBV7-2 and TRBJ2-2, is GAGVSQSPSNKVTEKGKDVELRCDPISGHTALYWYRQSLGQGLEFLIYFQGNSAPDKSGLPSDRFSAERTGGSVSTLTIQRTQQEDSAVYLCASSLMGHANTGELFFGEGSRLTVL.

This clone has a single count. The chain has TRBV13 and TRBJ1-5, with 8 bases fitting TRBD1. The CDR3 spans 15 residues. From germline, CDR1 is PRHDT and CDR2 FYEKMQ (reference sequence). With 2 bases clipped from V and 7 bases from J, the junction kept 7 bases outside the gene matches. CDR3 amino acids: CASSLRQGARQPQHF. The CDR3 DNA sequence: TGTGCCAGCAGCTTAAGGCAGGGGGCTAGACAGCCCCAGCATTTT.

In this sample, this clone turned up once. The V call is TRBV30, the J call TRBJ2-1, with D uncertain. CDR1 is GTSNPN, CDR2 SVGIG, per germline (reference sequence). V lost 0 bases and J 5 bases, leaving 8 bases between the germline ends. CDR3 length: 13 amino acids. The CDR3 sequence: CAWSVRSDNEQFF. The CDR3 coding sequence is TGTGCCTGGAGTGTACGATCAGACAATGAGCAGTTCTTC.

Worth noting for this clone: Lacking the conserved final phenylalanine or tryptophan, this CDR3 likely reflects a read error. CDR3 residues: CASNDFGTNEKLFV. CDR3 in DNA: TGTGCCAGCAACGATTTTGGAACTAATGAAAAACTGTTTGTT. The chain recombines TRBV5-6 with TRBJ1-4; D ambiguous. V was cut by 6 bases and J by 1 base, with 10 bases left in between. Germline CDR1 SGHDT, CDR2 YYEEEE. This CDR3 contains 14 residues.

The sample holds one count of this clone. The chain employs TRBV28 and TRBJ2-7; the match to TRBD1 covers 7 bases. Germline-derived CDR1 and CDR2 are MDHEN and SYDVKM. V gave up 4 bases and J gave up 0 bases; unmatched junction bases: 15. The CDR3 has 18 amino acids. CDR3 coding DNA: TGTGCCAGCAGTTCTCCCACCGGGACAGATGGCCTCTCCTACGAGCAGTACTTC. Encoded protein: CASSSPTGTDGLSYEQYF.

The rearrangement uses TRBV5-8 and TRBJ1-5; tentative D call: TRBD1 (5 bases). V lost 3 bases to trimming and J lost 3 bases, with 13 bases between them. There are 15 residues in the CDR3. Germline CDR1 SGHTS, CDR2 YDEGEE. CDR3 DNA sequence: TGTGCCAGCAGCTCCCGGGGGACTCTCAATCAGCCCCAGCATTTT. Translated: CASSSRGTLNQPQHF.

This rearrangement joins TRBV30 to TRBJ1-5, with D possibly TRBD1 on 5 matching bases. V dropped 1 base and J dropped 4 bases, with 11 bases sitting between them. The CDR3 loop spans 14 amino acids. Per the germline V gene, CDR1 is GTSNPN and CDR2 is SVGIG (reference sequence). For the CDR3, the DNA is TGTGCCTGGAGTGACGGACAACTAAATCAGCCCCAGCATTTT. It encodes CAWSDGQLNQPQHF. Together with reference TRBV30 and TRBJ1-5, the CDR3 gives the full variable domain: SQTIHQWPATLVQPVGSPLSLECTVEGTSNPNLYWYRQAAGRGLQLLFYSVGIGQISSEVPQNLSASRPQDRQFILSSKKLLLSDSGFYLCAWSDGQLNQPQHFGDGTRLSIL.

This CDR3 reads CASSQLPGVPEQYF. In DNA form, the CDR3 reads TGCGCCAGCAGCCAGCTTCCGGGGGTTCCCGAGCAGTACTTC. V is TRBV5-1 and J is TRBJ2-7; D is possibly TRBD2 (6 bases). Germline V gene data show CDR1 as SGHRS and CDR2 as YFSETQ. The ends were cut back, 4 bases at V and 6 bases at J, with 17 bases in the middle. CDR3 size: 14 residues.

This clone was recorded once. The chain carries TRBV5-1 and TRBJ2-3; the match to TRBD1 covers 11 bases. V was pared by 4 bases and J by 4 bases, with 5 bases of the junction left unmatched. The germline V gene has CDR1 SGHRS and CDR2 YFSETQ. The CDR3 runs to 15 residues. DNA of the CDR3: TGCGCCAGCAGCCTACGGACAGGGGGCGCAGATACGCAGTATTTT. Translated, it gives CASSLRTGGADTQYF.